The TCR beta chain described here comes from a study of blood T cell repertoires in COVID-19. At the level of the study: Acute and convalescent COVID-19 samples came from the United States, Italy and Spain. T cells, B-cell-depleted T cells, or PBMCs provided the cDNA or gDNA that served as material.

Germline V lookup: CDR1 SGHRS, CDR2 YFSETQ. The CDR3 runs 15 residues. Trimming shortened V by 5 bases and J by 6 bases, and 20 bases separated the two germline ends. Authors' methods: Amplification of reference gene primers was used by the study to estimate nucleated cell counts. Here immunoSEQ multiplex PCR was the method, and the copy in TCRdb shows in-frame clones only, minus some. The V and J calls and the clone size are those of that table, but D and trimming were determined from the DNA. The data contain 100,000 to 120,000 clones, 85% to 90% of them singletons. The chain uses TRBV5-1 and TRBJ1-1; TRBD1 is a possible D gene (5 bases). The sample consisted of peripheral blood. This TCR derives from a woman aged 50 to 60 with acute or convalescent COVID-19. In DNA form, the CDR3 reads TGCGCCAGCAGTTCGACCCCCCTAGGGGCGGCTGAAGCTTTCTTT. It codes for CASSSTPLGAAEAFF.